A single sample is the source of the 30 T cell receptor beta chains below, sequenced in a study of identical twins. Each CDR3 protein is one row after TCRdb ran MiXCR on the 5' RACE reads. The sample carries hundreds of thousands of distinct CDR3 sequences, 8% to 9% recorded once. These data also featured in a second study, about yellow fever vaccine responses in identical twins.

The sequenced sample consisted of PBMCs. All receptors come from a woman aged 18-29 years in good health.

This clonotype was recorded a few times. V usage is TRBV14 and J usage is TRBJ2-7, with D hard to call. The V and J ends lost 2 bases and 6 bases respectively, with 11 bases between them. The CDR3 totals 13 residues. CDR1 SGHDN and CDR2 FVKESK come from the germline V gene. The CDR3 DNA reads as TGTGCCAGCAGCCAATGGCTAGGCCGCGAGCAGTACTTC. Translated, it gives CASSQWLGREQYF.

This chain joins TRBV27 and TRBJ2-7; D is perhaps TRBD1 (8 bases). Trimming stripped 7 bases from V and 5 bases from J, with 15 bases between. CDR1 MNHEY and CDR2 SMNVEV come from the germline V gene (reference sequence). This CDR3 is 13 amino acids long. This CDR3 reads CASNHRGGNEQYF. CDR3 in DNA: TGTGCCAGCAATCACAGGGGGGGAAACGAGCAGTACTTC.

The chain recombines TRBV20-1 with TRBJ2-1, with 12 bases fitting TRBD2. This CDR3 is built from 18 residues. Germline trimming cut 1 base from V and 1 base from J; bases unmatched to any gene: 8. Germline CDR1 and CDR2: DFQATT and SNEGSKA (reference sequence). The CDR3 DNA reads TGCAGTGCTAGAGTTACTAGCGGGGGGAGGAGGTCCTACAATGAGCAGTTCTTC. Translating gives CSARVTSGGRRSYNEQFF.

This clonotype was counted many times. The chain employs TRBV5-1 and TRBJ2-1; 7 bases align to TRBD2. V gave up 0 bases and J gave up 6 bases; unmatched junction bases: 9. CDR3 length: 16 amino acids. The V gene's germline CDR1 is SGHRS and CDR2 YFSETQ. The CDR3 protein is CASSLEAGPGSNEQFF. The CDR3 nucleotides read TGCGCCAGCAGCTTGGAAGCGGGGCCCGGATCCAATGAGCAGTTCTTC.

This clonotype was detected ten times or more. The rearrangement joins TRBV3-1 to TRBJ2-2; D is undetermined. Germline assignment: CDR1 LGHDT and CDR2 YNNKEL (reference sequence). The CDR3 contains 13 residues. Trimming left V 1 base short and J 6 bases short, with 6 bases between. The CDR3 nucleotides read TGTGCCAGCAGCCAAGTAGGCGCCGGGGAGCTGTTTTTT. Amino acids: CASSQVGAGELFF.

This clonotype was detected ten times or more. V usage is TRBV15 and J usage is TRBJ1-5, with a weak D call TRBD1 (5 bases). The CDR3 loop spans 13 amino acids. V was clipped by 8 bases and J by 5 bases, with 13 bases between them. Germline V lookup: CDR1 LNHNV, CDR2 YYDKDF (reference sequence). The CDR3 protein is CATAPQGYQPQHF. The CDR3 DNA reads TGTGCCACCGCTCCTCAGGGTTATCAGCCCCAGCATTTT.

This clonotype occurred a few times. The J gene is TRBJ1-2, the V gene TRBV12-3 or TRBV12-4; D might be TRBD1 (6 bases). The CDR3 spans 13 residues. Trimming pared 4 bases from V and 8 bases from J, leaving 14 bases between. CDR3 in DNA: TGTGCCAGCAGTTCCACAGGGATTGGGGGCTACACCTTC. Translating gives CASSSTGIGGYTF.

Only a few counts were recorded for this clonotype. This chain links TRBV6-5 with TRBJ2-7; 7 bases are a match to TRBD1. CDR1 and CDR2 (germline): MNHEY, SVGAGI. J lost 5 bases, V lost 3 bases, and 4 bases had no gene match. CDR3 size: 13 residues. The CDR3 DNA follows: TGTGCCAGCAGTTATGACAGGGTCCACGAGCAGTACTTC. It codes for CASSYDRVHEQYF.

The sample holds many counts of this clonotype. The chain carries TRBV7-2 and TRBJ2-2, with 8 bases fitting TRBD1. This CDR3 comprises 17 residues. Germline-derived CDR1 and CDR2 are SGHTA and FQGNSA. V was pared by 4 bases and J by 6 bases, with 13 bases of the junction left unmatched. DNA for the CDR3: TGTGCCAGCAGCTCCCTTTGGGCAGGGGGCCTCTCCGGGGAGCTGTTTTTT. Protein: CASSSLWAGGLSGELFF.

The table lists this clonotype with many counts. The rearrangement uses TRBV12-3 or TRBV12-4 and TRBJ1-3; D perhaps matches TRBD1 (5 bases). The CDR3 extends over 14 amino acids. The ends were cut back, 7 bases at V and 2 bases at J, with 12 bases in the middle. In nucleotides, the CDR3 is TGTGCCAGCACGAGGGGTTCCCCTGGAAACACCATATATTTT. The encoded protein is CASTRGSPGNTIYF.

This clonotype was seen many times. The genes are TRBV12-3 or TRBV12-4 and TRBJ2-1, with 11 bases lining up with TRBD2. J lost 0 bases, V lost 6 bases, and 4 bases had no gene match. CDR3 size: 16 residues. The CDR3 coding sequence is TGTGCCAGCAGGCTAGCGGGGGGTAGCTCCTACAATGAGCAGTTCTTC. Encoded protein: CASRLAGGSSYNEQFF.

This clonotype has ten or more counts. The V and J genes are TRBV20-1 and TRBJ2-3, with D maybe TRBD1 (5 bases). The CDR3 consists of 15 residues. Per germline, CDR1 DFQATT and CDR2 SNEGSKA (reference sequence). V was clipped by 6 bases and J by 0 bases, with 16 bases between them. In DNA form, the CDR3 reads TGCAGTGCCCCCAGGGCGGCGAGCAGCACAGATACGCAGTATTTT. Encoded protein: CSAPRAASSTDTQYF.

The V call is TRBV5-1, the J call TRBJ1-1, with unresolved D. Looked up from germline, CDR1 is SGHRS and CDR2 is YFSETQ. CDR3 size: 15 residues. Between the trimmed V and J ends, which lost 2 bases and 3 bases, there was a span of 14 bases. The CDR3 loop is CASSFALVRDTEAFF. In nucleotides, the CDR3 is TGCGCCAGCAGCTTCGCCCTGGTACGGGACACTGAAGCTTTCTTT. The whole variable domain, remainder taken from reference TRBV5-1 and TRBJ1-1, is KAGVTQTPRYLIKTRGQQVTLSCSPISGHRSVSWYQQTPGQGLQFLFEYFSETQRNKGNFPGRFSGRQFSNSRSEMNVSTLELGDSALYLCASSFALVRDTEAFFGQGTRLTVV.

V is TRBV7-8 and J is TRBJ2-4, with D maybe TRBD2 (6 bases). With 5 bases removed from V and 3 bases from J, the gap between germline ends came to 20 bases. This CDR3 spans 17 amino acids. Germline V gene data show CDR1 as SGHVS and CDR2 as FQNEAQ. The CDR3: CASSLQGGKGIKNIQYF. DNA for the CDR3: TGTGCCAGCAGCCTCCAAGGCGGGAAGGGGATCAAAAACATTCAGTACTTC.

This clonotype was seen many times. The chain recombines TRBV3-1 with TRBJ1-1, with 7 bases fitting TRBD1. This CDR3 region has 14 residues. V shed 0 bases, J shed 2 bases, and the junction held 0 bases outside the gene matches. Germline lookup yields CDR1 LGHDT and CDR2 YNNKEL (reference sequence). In nucleotides, the CDR3 is TGTGCCAGCAGCCAAGAAGGGGGCAACACTGAAGCTTTCTTT. Amino acid sequence: CASSQEGGNTEAFF.

This clonotype was observed a handful of times. The chain recombines TRBV7-3 with TRBJ2-1; either TRBD1 or TRBD2 may fit D (6 bases each). Germline assignment: CDR1 SGHTA and CDR2 FQGTGA. This CDR3 is 15 amino acids long. The germline V and J ends were trimmed by 0 bases and 8 bases, with 14 bases remaining between them. The CDR3 here is CASSLTGGGEDEQFF. For the CDR3, the DNA is TGTGCCAGCAGCTTAACGGGGGGCGGTGAGGATGAGCAGTTCTTC. Drawing the rest from reference TRBV7-3 and TRBJ2-1, the complete variable domain is GAGVSQTPSNKVTEKGKYVELRCDPISGHTALYWYRQSLGQGPEFLIYFQGTGAADDSGLPNDRFFAVRPEGSVSTLKIQRTERGDSAVYLCASSLTGGGEDEQFFGPGTRLTVL.

This clonotype was seen more than once but under ten times. The chain has TRBV29-1 and TRBJ2-7; D may be TRBD1 (6 bases). Germline V gene data show CDR1 as SQVTM and CDR2 as ANQGSEA. This CDR3 is built from 14 residues. Trimming pared 3 bases from V and 2 bases from J, leaving 14 bases between. The CDR3 bases are TGCAGCGTTGAGGGGGCAGGGGCGGCCTACGAGCAGTACTTC. This codes for CSVEGAGAAYEQYF.

As DNA, the CDR3 is TGCAGTGCTAGTCAGGGGGCGACTAATGAAAAACTGTTTTTT. Translated, it gives CSASQGATNEKLFF. The chain recombines TRBV20-1 with TRBJ1-4; 8 bases are a match to TRBD1. J gave up 2 bases and V 3 bases, and 2 bases lay outside the gene matches. Germline V gene lookup returns CDR1 DFQATT and CDR2 SNEGSKA (reference sequence). CDR3 length: 14 residues.

This clonotype was seen many times. The DNA of the CDR3 is TGTGCCAGCAGTTTACCCTTGGGAGACTACAATGAGCAGTTCTTC. Its protein product is CASSLPLGDYNEQFF. The rearrangement joins TRBV28 to TRBJ2-1; D perhaps matches TRBD2 (5 bases). The CDR3 sequence is 15 residues long. The germline gives CDR1 MDHEN, CDR2 SYDVKM. Between the trimmed V and J ends, which lost 2 bases and 3 bases, there was a span of 11 bases.

DNA of the CDR3: TGTGCCAGCAGCACATCGGCGGGGGCCCCTGATGAAGCTTTCTTT. Translated: CASSTSAGAPDEAFF. The chain carries TRBV9 and TRBJ1-1, with TRBD1 as a possible D gene (6 bases). Germline V gene lookup returns CDR1 SGDLS and CDR2 YYNGEE. V was cut by 4 bases and J by 7 bases, with 20 bases left in between. The CDR3 length is 15 residues.

This clonotype was seen a few times. J is TRBJ2-3 and V is TRBV7-9; TRBD2 matches at 9 bases. The germline V gene has CDR1 SEHNR and CDR2 FQNEAQ (reference sequence). The trim removed 5 bases at V and 0 bases at J, leaving 3 bases unmatched. The CDR3 extends over 15 amino acids. This CDR3 is CASSPSGTSTDTQYF. CDR3 nucleotides: TGTGCCAGCAGCCCTAGCGGGACTAGCACAGATACGCAGTATTTT.

This clonotype was observed at least ten times. V usage is TRBV11-3 and J usage is TRBJ2-1; TRBD1 matches 8 bases. Trimming at V came to 5 bases and at J to 7 bases, leaving 4 bases not matched to a gene. The CDR3 covers 13 residues. Germline V lookup: CDR1 SGHNT, CDR2 YENEEA. CDR3 sequence reads: CASSQQGGNEQFF. CDR3 DNA: TGTGCCAGCAGCCAACAGGGGGGTAATGAGCAGTTCTTC.

The chain is built from TRBV7-2 and TRBJ2-1; 10 bases match TRBD2. This CDR3 region has 16 residues. Germline CDR1 SGHTA, CDR2 FQGNSA. After removal of 4 bases from V and 3 bases from J, the junction contained 6 bases not matched to a gene. In DNA form, the CDR3 reads TGTGCCAGCAGCTGGTCTAGCGGGGGTTACTACAATGAGCAGTTCTTC. Its translation is CASSWSSGGYYNEQFF.

This clonotype was counted a few times. The chain employs TRBV4-3 and TRBJ2-7; possibly TRBD1 for D (5 bases). The V gene lost 1 base and the J gene lost 0 bases, with 13 bases spanning the gap. Germline V lookup: CDR1 LGHNA, CDR2 YSLEER. The CDR3 sequence is 16 residues long. CDR3 amino acids: CASSQAWTRDSYEQYF. The CDR3 DNA reads as TGCGCCAGCAGCCAAGCATGGACAAGAGACTCCTACGAGCAGTACTTC.

This chain uses TRBV29-1 with TRBJ2-1, with no clear D. The CDR3 length is 15 residues. V was pared by 1 base and J by 9 bases, with 19 bases between. CDR1 and CDR2 from the germline V gene are SQVTM and ANQGSEA. CDR3 in amino acids: CSVEGVGPVKGEQFF. The CDR3 nucleotides read TGCAGCGTTGAAGGGGTAGGTCCGGTGAAGGGTGAGCAGTTCTTC.

The chain combines TRBV29-1 with TRBJ2-5; D remains unclear. The CDR3 has 12 amino acids. Trimming cost V 7 bases and J 0 bases, with 9 bases left between them. Germline V gene lookup returns CDR1 SQVTM and CDR2 ANQGSEA. The CDR3 here is CSAARYQETQYF. CDR3 nucleotide sequence: TGCAGCGCCGCCCGGTACCAAGAGACCCAGTACTTC.

This clonotype was seen a handful of times. The chain carries TRBV20-1 and TRBJ2-3; TRBD2 matches 9 bases. CDR1 and CDR2 from the germline V gene are DFQATT and SNEGSKA (reference sequence). The CDR3 loop spans 16 amino acids. The trim removed 6 bases at V and 1 base at J, leaving 11 bases unmatched. As DNA, the CDR3 is TGCAGTGCCACTCCCCGCGGGGGGGCCCGCACAGATACGCAGTATTTT. It is translated as CSATPRGGARTDTQYF.

This clonotype was observed many times. This rearrangement joins TRBV29-1 to TRBJ2-5; 8 nucleotides line up with TRBD1. The length of the CDR3 is 15 residues. V gave up 6 bases and J gave up 1 base; unmatched junction bases: 10. Germline V gene sequence: CDR1 SQVTM, CDR2 ANQGSEA. The CDR3 region is CSVPVRTGPQETQYF. The CDR3 nucleotides are TGCAGCGTCCCCGTGAGGACAGGGCCCCAAGAGACCCAGTACTTC.

This clonotype has only a few counts. The rearrangement uses TRBV5-8 and TRBJ2-7; 9 bases map to TRBD1. Germline-derived CDR1 and CDR2 are SGHTS and YDEGEE. Unmatched junction bases numbered 6, after V lost 5 bases and J lost 0 bases. The CDR3 extends over 15 amino acids. The CDR3 region has the DNA TGTGCCAGCAGGGGGGACAGGGACACCTCCTACGAGCAGTACTTC. Its translation is CASRGDRDTSYEQYF.

This clonotype was counted a few times. J is TRBJ2-7 and V is TRBV11-2; a possible D gene is TRBD2 (6 bases). The V gene's germline CDR1 is SGHAT and CDR2 FQNNGV. The V end lost 1 base, the J end lost 6 bases, and 19 bases lay between the germline ends. This CDR3 has 16 residues. The DNA for the CDR3 is TGTGCCAGCAGCTTAGCCCCGGAGGGCGGACTCGGCGAGCAGTACTTC. It encodes CASSLAPEGGLGEQYF. Full variable domain (remainder filled in from reference TRBV11-2 and TRBJ2-7): EAGVAQSPRYKIIEKRQSVAFWCNPISGHATLYWYQQILGQGPKLLIQFQNNGVVDDSQLPKDRFSAERLKGVDSTLKIQPAKLEDSAVYLCASSLAPEGGLGEQYFGPGTRLTVT.